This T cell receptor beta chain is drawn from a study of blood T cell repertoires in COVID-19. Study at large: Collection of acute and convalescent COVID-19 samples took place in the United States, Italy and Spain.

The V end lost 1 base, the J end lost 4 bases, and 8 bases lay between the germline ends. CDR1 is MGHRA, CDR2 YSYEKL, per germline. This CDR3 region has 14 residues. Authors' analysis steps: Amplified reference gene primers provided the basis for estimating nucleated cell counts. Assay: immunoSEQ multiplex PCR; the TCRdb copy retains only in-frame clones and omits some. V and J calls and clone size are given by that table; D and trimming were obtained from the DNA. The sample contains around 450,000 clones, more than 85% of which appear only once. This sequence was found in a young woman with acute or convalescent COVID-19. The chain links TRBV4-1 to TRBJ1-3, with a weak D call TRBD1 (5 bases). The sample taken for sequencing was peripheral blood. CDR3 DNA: TGCGCCAGCAGCCAAGGTGGGGGGGGAAACACCATATATTTT. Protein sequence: CASSQGGGGNTIYF.